The present T cell receptor beta chain was sequenced within a study of shared clonotypes between healthy human individuals. Germline V gene data show CDR1 as SGHTA and CDR2 as FQGTGA. This CDR3 region has 20 residues. Profiled with immunoSEQ multiplex PCR; TCRdb holds only in-frame clones, not every one. There are 1 million to 1.3 million clones in the sample; 70% to 80% occur only once, and around 0.61% lies in the top ten. The rearrangement uses TRBV7-3 and TRBJ2-5; D gene unclear. Judging by the DNA end, TRBJ2-7 fits better; the J call may be wrong. The sequenced material came from memory CD4+ T cells from PBMCs. Stated subset: CD45RA-negative fraction. The sequence derives from a man aged 18 to 35 in good health. Some clones in this sample may be carry-over from other donors' samples. DNA for the CDR3: TGTGCCAGCAGCCCTTGGGTCCCAAGGACGATAAAAGCGAGCTCCTACGAGCAGTACTTC. This gives the protein CASSPWVPRTIKASSYEQYF.